The rows below give T cell receptor beta chains drawn from one sample of a study of T cell responses to AZD1222 COVID-19 vaccine. Some clones are missing from TCRdb's copy, which holds only in-frame ones; the method was immunoSEQ multiplex PCR. The data hold about 56,000 clones, with 80% to 90% observed a single time. Sequences were derived from peripheral blood, sampled 28 days after the second AZD1222 dose. These receptors were collected from an adult who received the AZD1222 COVID-19 vaccine. The CDR3 runs from the conserved cysteine through the conserved F or W. Each record gives: J gene, V gene, CDR3 protein.

TRBJ2-6,TRBV7-2,CASSPGASGTAGANVLTF
TRBJ2-2,TRBV7-7,CASRGTENTGELFF
TRBJ1-2,TRBV4-1,CASSLEQGANDGYTF
TRBJ2-7,TRBV28,CASTPPGGTYEQYF
TRBJ2-1,TRBV5-8,CASSLGPPAYNEQFF
TRBJ2-5,TRBV5-6,CASSLDRTQETQYF
TRBJ1-2,TRBV28,CASSSTQQGLAGYTF
TRBJ2-1,TRBV19,CASSASGTGYYNEQFF
TRBJ1-2,TRBV7-9,CASSFSQDYGYTF
TRBJ1-1,TRBV6-2/TRBV6-3,CASSYSPGWANTEAFF
TRBJ1-2,TRBV28,CASRGGDRSSYTF
TRBJ1-3,TRBV5-1,CASAANQGAQGGNTIYF
TRBJ1-2,TRBV6-1,CASSEQFPAVNYGYTF
TRBJ1-2,TRBV14,CASSLGPLPYDNYGYTF
TRBJ1-6,TRBV3-1/TRBV3-2,CASSQGTYGPSPLHF
TRBJ1-1,TRBV10-3,CAISRQRALEAFF
TRBJ1-1,TRBV6-6,CASSSQNTEAFF
TRBJ1-2,TRBV3-1/TRBV3-2,CASSRTGAYGYTF
TRBJ1-3,TRBV28,CAHRWASGNTIYF
TRBJ2-1,TRBV2,CASRQGGAMYNEQFF
TRBJ2-7,TRBV7-8,CASSPPDGYSYEQYF
TRBJ1-1,TRBV18,CASSPTYSGGDTEAFF
TRBJ2-7,TRBV3-1/TRBV3-2,CASSQARGVSEQYF
TRBJ2-7,TRBV6-4,CASRRTSGAWEQYF
TRBJ1-6,TRBV2,CASSPGTGTYNSPLHF
TRBJ1-4,TRBV2,CARGDPGEKLFF
TRBJ2-6,TRBV3-1/TRBV3-2,CASSPYLQGTGANVLTF
TRBJ2-6,TRBV18,CASSPGNSGANVLTF
TRBJ1-2,TRBV3-1/TRBV3-2,CASSQVAPGQGYYGYTF
TRBJ2-5,TRBV5-1,CASTSPGLQETQYF
TRBJ2-7,TRBV6-5,CASRVGQGIGEQYF
TRBJ2-7,TRBV7-2,CASSGSAGSAYEQYF
TRBJ2-1,TRBV7-6,CASSPRTGGAYNEQFF
TRBJ2-2,TRBV18,CASSHYTGELFF
TRBJ1-1,TRBV27,CASSLFRDTEAFF
TRBJ1-1,TRBV25-1,CASRTGGTEAFF